This T cell receptor beta chain was observed in a study of beta chain features in type 1 diabetes. Study outcomes and limitations: Patients and controls would be equally affected if PCR favored shorter templates. Fewer insertions but more deletions were seen at VDJ junctions in type 1 diabetes patients. Shorter TCRB CDR3s, moderately but significantly so, marked every one of the four CD4+ subsets in Type 1 diabetes patients.

Purity exceeding 95% was reached by all sorted populations. The CDR3 covers 13 residues. The J segment lost 6 bases and the V segment lost 8 bases, leaving 6 bases of the junction unmatched. CDR1 is MNHEY, CDR2 SVGAGI, per germline. The study reverse transcribed the entire isolated RNA, so it sequenced expressed TCRB transcripts. The assay was immunoSEQ multiplex PCR, and TCRdb's table has in-frame clones only and misses some. The sample contains more than 550,000 clones, more than 12% of which appear only once. This clone has a handful of counts. Antigen specificity is unknown. This rearrangement joins TRBV6-5 to TRBJ1-3; 8 positions agree with TRBD1. This TCR came from a man aged 18 to 30 with type 1 diabetes. The sample taken for sequencing was naive CD4+ T cells from blood. The CDR3 sequence: CASRGQAQNTIYF. In DNA form, the CDR3 reads TGTGCCAGCCGGGGACAGGCGCAAAACACCATATATTTT.